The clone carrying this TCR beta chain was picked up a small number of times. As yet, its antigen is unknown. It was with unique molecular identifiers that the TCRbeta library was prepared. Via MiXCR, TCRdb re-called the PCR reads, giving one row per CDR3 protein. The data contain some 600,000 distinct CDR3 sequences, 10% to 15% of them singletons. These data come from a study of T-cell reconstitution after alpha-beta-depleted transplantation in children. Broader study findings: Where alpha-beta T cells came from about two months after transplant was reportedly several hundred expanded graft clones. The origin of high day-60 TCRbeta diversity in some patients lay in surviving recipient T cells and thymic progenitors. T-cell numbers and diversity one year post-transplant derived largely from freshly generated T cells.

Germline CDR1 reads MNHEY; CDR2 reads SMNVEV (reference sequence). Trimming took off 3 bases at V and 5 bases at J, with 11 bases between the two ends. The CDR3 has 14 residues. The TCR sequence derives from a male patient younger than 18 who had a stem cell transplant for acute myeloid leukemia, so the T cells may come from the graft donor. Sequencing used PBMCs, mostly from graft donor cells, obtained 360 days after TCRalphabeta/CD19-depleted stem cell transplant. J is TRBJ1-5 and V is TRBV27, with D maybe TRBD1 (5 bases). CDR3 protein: CASSFGGRDQPQHF. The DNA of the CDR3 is TGTGCCAGCAGTTTCGGGGGGAGGGATCAGCCCCAGCATTTT.